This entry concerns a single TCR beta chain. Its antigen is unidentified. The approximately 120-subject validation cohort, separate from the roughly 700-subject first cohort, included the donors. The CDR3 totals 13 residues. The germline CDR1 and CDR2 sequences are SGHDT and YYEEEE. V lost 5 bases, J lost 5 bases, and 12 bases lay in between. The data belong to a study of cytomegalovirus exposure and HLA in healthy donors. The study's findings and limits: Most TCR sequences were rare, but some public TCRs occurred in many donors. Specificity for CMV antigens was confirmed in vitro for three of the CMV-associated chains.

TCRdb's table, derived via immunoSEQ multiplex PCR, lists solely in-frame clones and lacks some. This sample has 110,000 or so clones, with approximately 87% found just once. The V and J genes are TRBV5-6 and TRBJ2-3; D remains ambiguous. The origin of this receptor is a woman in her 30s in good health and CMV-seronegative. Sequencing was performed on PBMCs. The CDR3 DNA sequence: TGTGCCAGCAGATCGGTCGAAAGAGATACGCAGTATTTT. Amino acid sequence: CASRSVERDTQYF.